This entry lists 26 T cell receptor beta chains sequenced from one sample in a study of sequential checkpoint blockade in melanoma. Sample treatment: randomized to nivolumab then ipilimumab (arm A) or the reverse (arm B). Measured with immunoSEQ multiplex PCR; TCRdb has only the in-frame clones, and not every one. The table has under 950 clones, less than 30% seen once. The sequenced sample was tumor tissue (inferred from file names), obtained from a patient given nivolumab and ipilimumab in sequence. The receptors originated from a human donor with melanoma.

This chain joins TRBV6-8 and TRBJ1-2; 10 bases match TRBD1. Germline V lookup: CDR1 MNHGY, CDR2 SAAAGT. After removal of 5 bases from V and 4 bases from J, the junction contained 7 bases not matched to a gene. This CDR3 is built from 15 residues. CDR3 DNA: TGTGCCAGCAGTCCAGGACAGGGGGGTCCCTATGGCTACACCTTC. Translated: CASSPGQGGPYGYTF.

This clone is large by share. This sequence joins TRBV11-3 and TRBJ2-7; the D is unclear. The V gene's germline CDR1 is SGHNT and CDR2 YENEEA. This CDR3 spans 16 amino acids. V lost 1 base to trimming and J lost 6 bases, with 19 bases between them. The DNA of the CDR3 is TGTGCCAGCAGCTTAGTAGTGTCGGGCCCCAAAGGCGAGCAGTACTTC. It translates to CASSLVVSGPKGEQYF. The whole variable domain, remainder taken from reference TRBV11-3 and TRBJ2-7, is EAGVVQSPRYKIIEKKQPVAFWCNPISGHNTLYWYLQNLGQGPELLIRYENEEAVDDSQLPKDRFSAERLKGVDSTLKIQPAELGDSAVYLCASSLVVSGPKGEQYFGPGTRLTVT.

This chain connects TRBV12-5 to TRBJ1-4; possibly TRBD1 for D (5 bases). Germline V gives CDR1 LGHNT, CDR2 FRNRAP. The CDR3 is made up of 17 amino acids. V lost 3 bases and J 3 bases, leaving 17 bases between the germline ends. The CDR3 loop is CASGFFRRRDSNEKLFF. CDR3 coding DNA: TGTGCTAGTGGTTTTTTCCGCAGGCGGGACTCTAATGAAAAACTGTTTTTT.

The chain links TRBV29-1 to TRBJ2-3, with D uncertain. CDR1 SQVTM and CDR2 ANQGSEA come from the germline V gene. The V end lost 4 bases, the J end lost 2 bases, and 7 bases lay between the germline ends. This CDR3 spans 12 amino acids. The CDR3 nucleotides read TGCAGCGTTGGGTCCCCCACAGATACGCAGTATTTT. This sequence encodes CSVGSPTDTQYF.

The chain employs TRBV6-8 and TRBJ1-1; no clear D gene. The CDR3 covers 14 residues. The V and J ends lost 6 bases and 11 bases respectively, with 22 bases between them. Germline V CDR1 and CDR2: MNHGY, SAAAGT. The CDR3 DNA follows: TGTGCCAGCAGCTCCCTTCCGGGAAACCTGGGGGCTTTCTTT. Translation gives CASSSLPGNLGAFF.

This clone has a handful of counts. This sequence joins TRBV11-3 and TRBJ2-2; TRBD1 aligns across 8 bases. The CDR3 extends over 15 amino acids. Germline V gene sequence: CDR1 SGHNT, CDR2 YENEEA. V was clipped by 5 bases and J by 6 bases; unmatched bases: 8. The CDR3 sequence: CASSPRDRLPGELFF. In DNA, the CDR3 is TGTGCCAGCAGCCCCCGGGACAGGCTTCCCGGGGAGCTGTTTTTT.

Judged by abundance, this clone is medium-sized. CDR3 amino acids: CASSPTGTKNTEAFF. CDR3 bases: TGTGCCAGCAGCCCGACAGGGACCAAGAACACTGAAGCTTTCTTT. The chain uses TRBV11-3 and TRBJ1-1; 7 bases align to TRBD1. Germline values: CDR1 SGHNT, CDR2 YENEEA. The CDR3 spans 15 residues. Unmatched junction bases numbered 7, after V lost 5 bases and J lost 1 base.

This clone has just a few counts. The J gene is TRBJ2-3, the V gene TRBV23-1; D might be TRBD1 (5 bases). TRBV23-1 is filed as an ORF, its function uncertain. The CDR3 runs 14 residues. V lost 6 bases and J 5 bases, leaving 15 bases between the germline ends. CDR3 nucleotides: TGCGCCAGCAGCTTTGTAGGGGCTGGAGATACGCAGTATTTT. Amino acids: CASSFVGAGDTQYF.

In its sample, this clone was seen a few times. The V gene is TRBV11-3, the J gene TRBJ2-3; 10 nucleotides agree with TRBD2. The V gene end was trimmed by 3 bases and the J gene end by 4 bases; junction bases not matched to a gene: 10. The CDR3 runs to 17 residues. CDR1 SGHNT and CDR2 YENEEA come from the germline V gene. The CDR3 nucleotides are TGTGCCAGCAGCTTGTTAGCGGGGGGCCTTATACCAGATACGCAGTATTTT. Translated: CASSLLAGGLIPDTQYF.

The rearrangement uses TRBV25-1 and TRBJ1-2, with D unresolved. This CDR3 contains 16 residues. Germline CDR1 MGHDK, CDR2 SYGVNS. V was pared by 0 bases and J by 7 bases, with 18 bases between. The CDR3, as DNA: TGTGCCAGCAGTGAATATTCGGAGGCTGCAGTAGCTGGCTACACCTTC. Translating it yields CASSEYSEAAVAGYTF.

The rearrangement joins TRBV25-1 to TRBJ1-6; D unresolved. V lost 6 bases to trimming and J lost 7 bases, with 13 bases between them. CDR1 is MGHDK, CDR2 SYGVNS, per germline. This CDR3 is built from 14 residues. In DNA, the CDR3 is TGTGCCAGCAGCGTGACTATGGCCAATTCACCCCTCCACTTT. Protein product: CASSVTMANSPLHF. Supplemented by reference TRBV25-1 and TRBJ1-6, the full variable domain reads EADIYQTPRYLVIGTGKKITLECSQTMGHDKMYWYQQDPGMELHLIHYSYGVNSTEKGDLSSESTVSRIRTEHFPLTLESARPSHTSQYLCASSVTMANSPLHFGNGTRLTVT.

The chain's CDR3 is CASIPSGVIRLSGYTF. The CDR3, as DNA: TGTGCCAGCATCCCCTCCGGGGTAATACGGCTAAGCGGCTACACCTTC. The V gene is TRBV28, the J gene TRBJ1-2; no clear D gene. The V end lost 7 bases, the J end lost 8 bases, and 26 bases lay between the germline ends. Germline CDR1 and CDR2: MDHEN and SYDVKM. The CDR3 contains 16 residues.

Sample share makes this clone large (0.1 to 1%). The chain couples TRBV6-8 to TRBJ1-2; 8 bases fit TRBD1. CDR1 is MNHGY and CDR2 is SAAAGT in the germline V gene. Trimming cost V 6 bases and J 3 bases; bases outside gene matches: 9. CDR3 size: 15 residues. The CDR3 DNA reads TGTGCCAGCAGACCACAGGGGGAAGTAGACTATGGCTACACCTTC. Encoded protein: CASRPQGEVDYGYTF.

This clone was seen once. V is TRBV25-1 and J is TRBJ1-2; D may be TRBD1 (5 bases). Trimming removed 1 base from V and 3 bases from J, with 12 bases in between. Germline V gives CDR1 MGHDK, CDR2 SYGVNS. The CDR3 consists of 15 residues. CDR3: CASSEFGGEDYGYTF. In DNA, the CDR3 is TGTGCCAGCAGTGAATTTGGGGGGGAGGACTATGGCTACACCTTC.

The CDR3 region is CSVTRPGGEKLFF. For the CDR3, the DNA is TGCAGCGTCACCCGGCCAGGGGGGGAAAAACTGTTTTTT. The chain employs TRBV29-1 and TRBJ1-4; 7 bases are shared with TRBD1. CDR1 SQVTM and CDR2 ANQGSEA come from the germline V gene. Losses at the gene ends were 6 bases for V and 8 bases for J; bases not matched to a gene: 9. The CDR3 contains 13 residues.

V is TRBV19 and J is TRBJ2-1; 14 bases agree with TRBD2. Trimming removed 3 bases from V and 8 bases from J; junction bases left unmatched: 3. CDR3 length: 15 amino acids. Germline CDR1 and CDR2: LNHDA and SQIVND (reference sequence). CDR3 loop: CASSMGLAGVYEQFF. For the CDR3, the DNA is TGTGCCAGTAGTATGGGACTAGCGGGGGTATATGAGCAGTTCTTC.

The chain carries TRBV29-1 and TRBJ1-2; no reliable D call. The germline V gene encodes CDR1 SQVTM and CDR2 ANQGSEA. V lost 0 bases, J lost 4 bases, and 18 bases lay in between. This CDR3 is built from 16 residues. The CDR3 DNA reads as TGCAGCGTTGAAGACAAAAACCCCTCAGAAGTCTATGGCTACACCTTC. This encodes CSVEDKNPSEVYGYTF.

This clone came up a few times. V gene TRBV6-1 combines with J gene TRBJ1-5; a possible D gene is TRBD1 (6 bases). Trimming removed 1 base at V and 3 bases at J, with 16 bases between. CDR1 MNHNS and CDR2 SASEGT come from the germline V gene. This CDR3 comprises 17 residues. CDR3 sequence: CASSEGRLGANNQPQHF. CDR3 bases: TGTGCCAGCAGTGAAGGGAGGTTGGGGGCGAACAATCAGCCCCAGCATTTT.

The genes are TRBV6-8 and TRBJ2-5; the match to TRBD2 covers 9 bases. With V trimmed by 2 bases and J by 1 base, 11 bases remained unmatched. CDR3 length equals 18 residues. Germline CDR1 reads MNHGY; CDR2 reads SAAAGT. The CDR3 nucleotides are TGTGCCAGCAGTTACGGACCGGGGCTAGCGGGGCGCCAAGAGACCCAGTACTTC. This gives the protein CASSYGPGLAGRQETQYF.

The gene calls are TRBV29-1 and TRBJ1-6, with no clear D. V was pared by 2 bases and J by 10 bases, with 12 bases between. This CDR3 is built from 13 residues. The germline gives CDR1 SQVTM, CDR2 ANQGSEA. CDR3 coding DNA: TGCAGCGTTGAACTGAGCCTAGGATCACCCCTCCACTTT. This encodes CSVELSLGSPLHF.

As to this clone: Read data end 1 residue before the CDR3 end; the end is taken from the germline J gene. The chain couples TRBV6-1 to TRBJ1-5; 9 positions match TRBD1. The trim removed 0 bases at V and 5 bases at J, leaving 2 bases unmatched. The CDR3 extends over 15 amino acids. CDR1 MNHNS and CDR2 SASEGT come from the germline V gene. CDR3 bases read: TGTGCCAGCAGTGAAGCCGGGACAGGGCATCAGCCCCAGCAT. This codes for CASSEAGTGHQPQH. The complete CDR3 protein is CASSEAGTGHQPQHF.

This clone counts as medium-sized. The V and J genes are TRBV6-8 and TRBJ2-3, with 7 bases aligning to TRBD2. This CDR3 is built from 15 residues. Unmatched junction bases numbered 4, after V lost 0 bases and J lost 4 bases. CDR1 is MNHGY, CDR2 SAAAGT, per germline. CDR3 coding DNA: TGTGCCAGCAGTTACTCGGGGGGAGGGGCAGATACGCAGTATTTT. Residues: CASSYSGGGADTQYF.

The genes are TRBV19 and TRBJ2-7; TRBD2 matches 8 bases. V lost 5 bases, J lost 6 bases, and 9 bases stayed unmatched. This CDR3 comprises 14 residues. Germline V gene lookup returns CDR1 LNHDA and CDR2 SQIVND (reference sequence). CDR3 sequence: CASSSSGGRAEQYF. CDR3 nucleotide sequence: TGTGCCAGTAGTTCCAGCGGGGGCCGCGCCGAGCAGTACTTC.

V usage is TRBV18 and J usage is TRBJ2-7; D is uncertain. Germline CDR1 and CDR2: KGHSH and LQKENI. Trimming cost V 2 bases and J 0 bases, with 17 bases left between them. The CDR3 contains 17 residues. The CDR3 DNA is TGTGCCAGCTCACCAGGGTCGGTCTTCAGGTCCTCCTACGAGCAGTACTTC. It codes for CASSPGSVFRSSYEQYF.

This clone was detected a few times. The rearrangement uses TRBV10-3 and TRBJ2-7; the D gene is possibly TRBD1 (6 bases). Trimming stripped 0 bases from V and 6 bases from J, with 12 bases between. The CDR3 runs to 14 residues. Looked up from germline, CDR1 is ENHRY and CDR2 is SYGVKD. The DNA of the CDR3 is TGTGCCATCAGTGAGTCTGGGACACATAGCGAGCAGTACTTC. Its protein is CAISESGTHSEQYF.

Sample share makes this clone medium-sized. The CDR3 protein is CASSRRDGTDTQYF. In DNA, the CDR3 is TGTGCCAGCAGCCGCCGGGACGGCACAGATACGCAGTATTTT. The chain combines TRBV11-3 with TRBJ2-3; the D call may be TRBD1 or TRBD2 (5 bases each). Germline values: CDR1 SGHNT, CDR2 YENEEA. This CDR3 has 14 amino acids. The V end was cut by 5 bases, the J end by 1 base, with 10 bases between. Full variable domain (remainder filled in from reference TRBV11-3 and TRBJ2-3): EAGVVQSPRYKIIEKKQPVAFWCNPISGHNTLYWYLQNLGQGPELLIRYENEEAVDDSQLPKDRFSAERLKGVDSTLKIQPAELGDSAVYLCASSRRDGTDTQYFGPGTRLTVL.